This T cell receptor (beta chain) was observed in a study of blood T cell repertoires in COVID-19. Germline-derived CDR1 and CDR2 are SGHDN and FVKESK. J was trimmed by 2 bases and V by 5 bases; bases with no gene match: 3. This CDR3 is built from 15 residues. The protocol was immunoSEQ multiplex PCR, while the TCRdb copy is restricted to in-frame clones and leaves out a portion. The table shows 200,000 to 250,000 clones, with 70% to 85% occurring only once. The sample holds a few counts of this clone. Material: peripheral blood. The V call is TRBV14, the J call TRBJ2-1; TRBD2 agrees at 10 bases. This clonotype was sampled from a man aged 50 to 59 with active or convalescent COVID-19. The CDR3: CASSDLAGAYNEQFF. CDR3 DNA sequence: TGTGCCAGCAGCGACCTAGCGGGAGCCTACAATGAGCAGTTCTTC.